This TCR beta chain was identified during a study of blood T cell repertoires in COVID-19. Study information: The cDNA or gDNA used as material had been derived from T cells, B-cell-depleted T cells, or PBMCs.

In the authors' workflow: Amplifying reference gene primers gave estimates of nucleated cell counts. The repertoire was sequenced with immunoSEQ multiplex PCR; TCRdb's copy has only in-frame clones and lacks some. V and J calls plus clone size are reproduced from that table; the DNA served to infer D and trimming. The table lists 200,000 to 250,000 clones, around 80% of them singletons. This clonotype was obtained from a woman in her seventies with acute or convalescent COVID-19. The sample consisted of peripheral blood.

The DNA of the CDR3 is TGTGCCAGTAGTGAGACAGGGGACTATGGCTACACCTTC. This gives the protein CASSETGDYGYTF. V is TRBV19 and J is TRBJ1-2; 8 bases match TRBD1. The CDR3 is 13 amino acids. Germline CDR1 and CDR2: LNHDA and SQIVND (reference sequence). The ends lost 5 bases at V and 3 bases at J; junction bases unmatched: 2.